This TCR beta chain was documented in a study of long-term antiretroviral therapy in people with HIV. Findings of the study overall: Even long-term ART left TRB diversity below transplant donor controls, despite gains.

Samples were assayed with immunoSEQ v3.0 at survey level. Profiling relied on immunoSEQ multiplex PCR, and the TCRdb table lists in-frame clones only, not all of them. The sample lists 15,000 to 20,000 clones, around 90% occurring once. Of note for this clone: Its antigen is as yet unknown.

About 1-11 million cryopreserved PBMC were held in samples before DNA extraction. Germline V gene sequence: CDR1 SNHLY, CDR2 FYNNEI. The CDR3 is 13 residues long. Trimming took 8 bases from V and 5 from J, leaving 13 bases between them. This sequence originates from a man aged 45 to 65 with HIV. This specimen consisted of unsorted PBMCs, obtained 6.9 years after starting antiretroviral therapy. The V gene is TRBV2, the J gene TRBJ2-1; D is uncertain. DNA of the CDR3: TGTGCCAGCCGCTCTGGCCCGAACAATGAGCAGTTCTTC. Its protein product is CASRSGPNNEQFF.